The TCR beta chain described here comes from a study of vaccination effects on CD4 cells after COVID-19. Antigen-specific CD4+ T cells were expanded (with viral peptide pools) by the ViraFEST assay ahead of sequencing. A roughly 10-day culture period preceded the isolation of CD4+ T cells. Either the BNT162b2 or mRNA-1273 vaccine was given to participants in two doses. None of the vaccinated had previously contracted SARS-CoV-2, and their nucleocapsid antibodies tested negative. Cultures used about 2 million PBMC per well, about 10 IU/ml IL-2 and about 10 ug/ml peptides. Details on this clone: Its antigen is as yet unknown.

The ends lost 5 bases at V and 1 base at J; junction bases unmatched: 5. The CDR3 length is 15 residues. Germline V lookup: CDR1 MGHDK, CDR2 SYGVNS. Study-wide results and caveats: Convalescent patients were scarce, and early post-infection timepoints were absent. Vaccine- and infection-induced clones showed marked clonal contraction late following vaccination.

Assay: immunoSEQ multiplex PCR; the TCRdb copy retains only in-frame clones and omits some. The table records tens of thousands of clones, roughly 78% of them present only once. This sequence was found in a human donor who received a COVID-19 vaccine. This chain uses TRBV25-1 with TRBJ2-5, with TRBD1 identical over 9 bases. The sample here was CD4+ T cells from PBMCs cultured with HCoV-OC43 spike peptides, taken after COVID-19 vaccination. The sample's subset: HCoV-OC43 spike overlapping peptide pool stimulation. The CDR3 loop reads CASSQTGGFQETQYF. The CDR3 nucleotides are TGTGCCAGCAGTCAAACAGGGGGCTTCCAAGAGACCCAGTACTTC.